Given below is one TCR beta chain in context. The data stem from a study of identical twins. The V gene's germline CDR1 is MDHEN and CDR2 SYDVKM. The CDR3 is 16 residues long. V lost 3 bases and J 5 bases, leaving 20 bases between the germline ends. Using its own MiXCR run on the 5' RACE reads, TCRdb lists one record per CDR3 protein. This table has some 1,700,000 distinct CDR3 sequences, under 35% appearing once. The sequence derives from a newborn girl in good health. The material sequenced was cord blood. This chain uses TRBV28 with TRBJ2-7; D possibly corresponds to TRBD1 (6 bases). For the CDR3, the DNA is TGTGCCAGCAGTTTTTGGCCCGACCCAGGGGCCCACGAGCAGTACTTC. Amino acids: CASSFWPDPGAHEQYF.